This T cell receptor (beta chain) was captured by sequencing in a study of T cell clonality in common variable immunodeficiency (dated by TCRdb to between 2014 and 2016). Summary of the overall study and its limitations: Despite equal DNA input, controls averaged approximately 84,000 unique sequences per sample versus about 31,547 in CVID samples. Reportedly, TCRbeta sequences from CVID had fewer deletions and N-nucleotide insertions, and highly modified clones with 13 or more V deletions were absent from CVID. Fewer TCRbeta clones were shared among CVID subjects than among healthy controls (p < 0.0001). Patient heterogeneity within the CVID cohort put limits on correlating repertoire features with clinical complications. Compared with healthy controls, CVID subjects showed increased TCRbeta clonality (t-test p = 0.018), a feature most characteristic of about a third of subjects. The authors noted that sequencing repertoires of T cell subpopulations would be needed to clarify what caused the increased clonality in CVID.

Per the germline V gene (reference sequence), LNHDA is the CDR1 and SQIVND is the CDR2. Cut back by 5 bases and 4 bases, the V and J ends lie 18 bases apart. The CDR3, from cysteine to phenylalanine, totals 15 residues. Shown are 36 bases from within the CDR3, in frame from base 1. This clone was detected ten times or more. There is no known antigen for this receptor. The CDR3 end is not reached by the read, which stops 3 residues before it; the germline J gene fills it in. Most CVID patients and most healthy controls were of Caucasian heritage. Heparinized peripheral whole blood samples of roughly 5 to 9 ml were obtained from each donor. Genomic DNA from adults with common variable immune deficiency (CVID) and from healthy adult controls was used for sequencing of TCRbeta CDR3 repertoires. A total of around 22 healthy adult volunteers (approximately 12 female and approximately 10 male; age range 23 to 66 years, mean age about 32) were included in the control group. Diluted blood was density-centrifuged over Hypaque 1077 or Ficoll-Paque to isolate peripheral blood mononuclear cells. Unsorted mononuclear cells served as the source of genomic DNA, which was extracted either by Qiagen column purification or by a centrifugation-based method.

For sequencing input, CVID and control samples contributed equivalent amounts of genomic DNA. For every sample, a 60 bp segment covering the rearranged TCRbeta CDR3 region was amplified and then sequenced. TCRbeta amplification used the immunoSEQ assay, a bias-corrected multiplex PCR with high-throughput sequencing. On the study's bioinformatics: Every unique nucleotide sequence counted as a clone and was annotated with V, D and J genes, copy number and frequency. Sequences were labeled productive if in frame, and non-productive if out of frame or containing stop codons. As previously described, clonality was calculated on the basis of Shannon's entropy. The predicted amino acid sequences of productive clones were used to derive mean CDR3 Kyte-Doolittle hydropathy. Scaled V gene usage was hierarchically clustered using Manhattan distance and complete linkage with the R hclust function. Clone sharing by CDR3 amino acid sequence was assessed by resampling 12 repertoires per group over 100 rounds. Repertoires were searched for 60 to 80 published EBV-specific and fewer than 300 published CMV-specific TCRbeta sequences. A couple of CVID samples yielding fewer than 10,000 sequences were excluded from analysis, leaving approximately 42 CVID repertoires. The table was pulled from immuneACCESS by TCRdb, which kept in-frame rearrangements only. Such tables lose some clones; where checked, under half of the loss comes from unresolved V genes, and the rest has no known cause. The DNA was the basis for D and trimming; V, J and clone size are from that table. Across this sample, 25,000 to 40,000 clones were tabulated and none appeared just once. The ten largest clones take up 3.8% of the sample.

This receptor was obtained from a person between 18 and 70 years old in good health. This sequence uses TRBV19 and TRBJ2-7; matching of 6 bases hints at TRBD1 as the D gene. The material sequenced was peripheral blood mononuclear cells. Partial CDR3 DNA: TGTGCCAGTAGTGAACAGGGTACGTTCGTGTACGAG. Its product reads: CASSEQGTFVYE. The whole CDR3 sequence is CASSEQGTFVYEQYF.